This TCR beta chain is drawn from a study of neoadjuvant anti-PD-1 for oral cavity cancer. The CDR3 extends over 11 amino acids. Germline loops: CDR1 SGHNT, CDR2 YYREEE (reference sequence). Trimming removed 2 bases from V and 4 bases from J, with 1 base in between. Sequencing was performed with immunoSEQ multiplex PCR; in TCRdb, only in-frame clones are kept and a portion is missing. The sample consists of 11,000 to 15,000 clones, approximately 77% of them appearing once. The time point is: after neoadjuvant nivolumab, at surgical resection. Patients were newly diagnosed with stage II-IVA oral cavity squamous cell carcinoma without prior systemic or radiation treatment. No culture or expansion preceded analysis of these blood cells.

The sample consisted of PBMCs, taken after nivolumab (anti-PD-1) treatment. The source is a person between 40 and 85 years old with oral cavity squamous cell carcinoma. The J gene is TRBJ2-1, the V gene TRBV5-4; D unresolved. The CDR3 coding sequence is TGTGCCAGCAGCTTATACAATGAGCAGTTCTTC. This gives the protein CASSLYNEQFF.